This entry is about one TCR beta chain. Its antigen is unidentified. V lost 7 bases, J lost 0 bases, and 3 bases stayed unmatched. This CDR3 contains 15 residues. CDR1 LNHDA and CDR2 SQIVND come from the germline V gene (reference sequence). Documented treatment: roughly ten-day PBMC culture with coronavirus spike peptide pools or control peptides (ViraFEST assay). Collection of the unexposed donor's CD4+ T cells took place before the COVID-19 pandemic (2011-2018). This record belongs to a study of vaccination and CD4 T cells after COVID-19. The Oncomine TCR Beta short-read assay generated sequence data from the DNA of cultured CD4+ T cells. TCRdb reprocessed the PCR reads with MiXCR, giving one entry per CDR3 protein. This table holds roughly 7,400 distinct CDR3 sequences, less than 40% found once.

The TCR sequence derives from a human donor in good health. The chain is built from TRBV19 and TRBJ1-2, with 12 bases that match TRBD1. The sample was CD4+ T cells from blood, cultured in vitro. CDR3 sequence reads: CASKGQGAANYGYTF. CDR3 sequence (DNA): TGTGCCAGTAAGGGACAGGGGGCGGCTAACTATGGCTACACCTTC.